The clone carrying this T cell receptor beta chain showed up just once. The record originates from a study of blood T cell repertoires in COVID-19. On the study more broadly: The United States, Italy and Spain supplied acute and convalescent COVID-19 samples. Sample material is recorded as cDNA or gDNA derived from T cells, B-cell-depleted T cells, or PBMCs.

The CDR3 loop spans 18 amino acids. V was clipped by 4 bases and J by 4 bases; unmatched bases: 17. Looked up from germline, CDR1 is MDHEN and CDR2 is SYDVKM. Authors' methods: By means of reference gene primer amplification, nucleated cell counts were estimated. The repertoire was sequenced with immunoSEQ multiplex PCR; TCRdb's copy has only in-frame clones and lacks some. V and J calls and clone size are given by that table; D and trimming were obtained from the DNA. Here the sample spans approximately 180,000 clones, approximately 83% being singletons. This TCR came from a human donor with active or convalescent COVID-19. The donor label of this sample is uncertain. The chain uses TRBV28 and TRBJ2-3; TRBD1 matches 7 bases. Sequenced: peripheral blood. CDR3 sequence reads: CASSWTGGSSIPPDTQYF. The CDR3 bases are TGTGCCAGCAGTTGGACAGGTGGATCCTCCATACCCCCAGATACGCAGTATTTT.